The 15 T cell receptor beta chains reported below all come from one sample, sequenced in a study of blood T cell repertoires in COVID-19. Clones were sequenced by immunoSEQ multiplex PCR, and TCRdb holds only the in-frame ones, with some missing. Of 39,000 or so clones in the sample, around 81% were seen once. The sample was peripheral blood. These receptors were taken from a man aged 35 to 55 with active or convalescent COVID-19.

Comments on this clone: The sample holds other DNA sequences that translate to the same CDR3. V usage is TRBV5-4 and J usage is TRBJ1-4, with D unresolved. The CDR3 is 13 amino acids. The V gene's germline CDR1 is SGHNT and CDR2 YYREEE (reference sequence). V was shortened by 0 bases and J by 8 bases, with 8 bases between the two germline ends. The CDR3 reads CASSLDRGEKLFF. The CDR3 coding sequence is TGTGCCAGCAGCTTGGACCGCGGGGAAAAACTGTTTTTT.

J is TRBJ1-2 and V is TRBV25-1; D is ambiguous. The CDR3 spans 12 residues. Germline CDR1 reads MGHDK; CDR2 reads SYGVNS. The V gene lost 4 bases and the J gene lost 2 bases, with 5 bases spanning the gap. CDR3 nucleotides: TGTGCCAGCAGTGGGGAGAACTATGGCTACACCTTC. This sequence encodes CASSGENYGYTF.

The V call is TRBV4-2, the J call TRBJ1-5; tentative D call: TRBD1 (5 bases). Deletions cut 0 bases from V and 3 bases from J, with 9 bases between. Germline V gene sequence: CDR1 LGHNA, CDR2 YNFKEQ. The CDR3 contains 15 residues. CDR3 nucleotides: TGTGCCAGCAGCCAAGATGGGGCATACAATCAGCCCCAGCATTTT. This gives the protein CASSQDGAYNQPQHF.

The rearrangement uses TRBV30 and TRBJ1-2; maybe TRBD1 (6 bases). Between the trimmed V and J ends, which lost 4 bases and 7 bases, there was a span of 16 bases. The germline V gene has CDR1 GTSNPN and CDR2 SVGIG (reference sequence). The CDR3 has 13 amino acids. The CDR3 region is CAWIFAGAGGYTF. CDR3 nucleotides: TGTGCCTGGATTTTCGCGGGGGCGGGTGGCTACACCTTC.

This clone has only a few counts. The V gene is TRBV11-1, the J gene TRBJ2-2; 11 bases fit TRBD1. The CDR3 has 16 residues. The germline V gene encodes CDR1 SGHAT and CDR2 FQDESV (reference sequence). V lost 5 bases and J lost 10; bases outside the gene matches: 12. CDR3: CASSLGQGASFEELFF. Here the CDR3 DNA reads TGTGCCAGCAGCCTCGGACAGGGGGCGTCGTTCGAGGAGCTGTTTTTT.

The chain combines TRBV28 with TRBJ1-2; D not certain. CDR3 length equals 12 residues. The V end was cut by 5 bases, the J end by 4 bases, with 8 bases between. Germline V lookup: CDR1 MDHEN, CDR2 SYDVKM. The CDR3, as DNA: TGTGCCAGCAGTATCCCTAGCTATGGCTACACCTTC. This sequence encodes CASSIPSYGYTF.

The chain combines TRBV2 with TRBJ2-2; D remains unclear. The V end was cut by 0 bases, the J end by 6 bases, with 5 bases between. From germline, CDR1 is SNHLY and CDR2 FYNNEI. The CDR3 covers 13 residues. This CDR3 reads CASSEARAGELFF. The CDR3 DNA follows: TGTGCCAGCAGTGAAGCTCGGGCCGGGGAGCTGTTTTTT.

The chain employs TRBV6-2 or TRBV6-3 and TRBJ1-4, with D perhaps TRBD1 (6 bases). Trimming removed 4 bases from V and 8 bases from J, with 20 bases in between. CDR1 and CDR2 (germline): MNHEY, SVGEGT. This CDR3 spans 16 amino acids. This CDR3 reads CASSSGTKERGEKLFF. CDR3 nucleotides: TGTGCCAGCAGTTCCGGGACAAAGGAACGTGGGGAAAAACTGTTTTTT.

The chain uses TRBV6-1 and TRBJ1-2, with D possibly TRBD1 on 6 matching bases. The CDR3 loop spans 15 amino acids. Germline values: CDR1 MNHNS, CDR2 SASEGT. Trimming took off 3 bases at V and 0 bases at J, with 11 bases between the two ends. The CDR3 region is CASSEAWTANYGYTF. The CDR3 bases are TGTGCCAGCAGTGAGGCTTGGACAGCTAACTATGGCTACACCTTC.

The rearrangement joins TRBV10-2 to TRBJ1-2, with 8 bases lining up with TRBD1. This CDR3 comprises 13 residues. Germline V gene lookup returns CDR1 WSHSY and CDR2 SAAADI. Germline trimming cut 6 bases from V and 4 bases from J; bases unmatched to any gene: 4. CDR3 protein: CASSPGQGYGYTF. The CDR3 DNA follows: TGCGCCAGCAGCCCCGGACAGGGCTATGGCTACACCTTC.

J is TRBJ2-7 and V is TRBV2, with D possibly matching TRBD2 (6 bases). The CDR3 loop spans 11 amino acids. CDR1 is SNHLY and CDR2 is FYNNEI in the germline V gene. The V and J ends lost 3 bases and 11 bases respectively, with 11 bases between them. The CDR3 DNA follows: TGTGCCAGCAGTGAGCAGCGGGTGAAGTACTTC. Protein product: CASSEQRVKYF.

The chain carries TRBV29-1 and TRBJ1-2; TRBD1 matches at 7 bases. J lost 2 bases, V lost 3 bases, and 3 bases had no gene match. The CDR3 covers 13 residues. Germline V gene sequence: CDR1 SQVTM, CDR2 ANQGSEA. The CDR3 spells CSVEPQGNYGYTF. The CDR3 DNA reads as TGCAGCGTTGAGCCACAGGGGAACTATGGCTACACCTTC.

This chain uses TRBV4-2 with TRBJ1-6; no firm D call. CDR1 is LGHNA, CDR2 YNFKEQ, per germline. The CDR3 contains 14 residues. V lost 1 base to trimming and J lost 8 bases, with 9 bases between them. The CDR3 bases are TGTGCCAGCAGCCAAGCGGTACGGGATTCACCCCTCCACTTT. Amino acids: CASSQAVRDSPLHF.

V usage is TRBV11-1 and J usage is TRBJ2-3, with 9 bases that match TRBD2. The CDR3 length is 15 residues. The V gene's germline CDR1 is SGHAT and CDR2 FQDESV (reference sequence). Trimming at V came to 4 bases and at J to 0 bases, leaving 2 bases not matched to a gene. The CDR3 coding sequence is TGTGCCAGCAGCTATCTAGCGGGAAGCACAGATACGCAGTATTTT. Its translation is CASSYLAGSTDTQYF.

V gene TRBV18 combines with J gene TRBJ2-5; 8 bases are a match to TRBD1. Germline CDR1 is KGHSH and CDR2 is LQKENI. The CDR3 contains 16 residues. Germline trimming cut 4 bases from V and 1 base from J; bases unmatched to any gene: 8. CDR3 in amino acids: CASSHLRDRIQETQYF. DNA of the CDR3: TGTGCCAGCTCACACCTACGGGACAGGATCCAAGAGACCCAGTACTTC.